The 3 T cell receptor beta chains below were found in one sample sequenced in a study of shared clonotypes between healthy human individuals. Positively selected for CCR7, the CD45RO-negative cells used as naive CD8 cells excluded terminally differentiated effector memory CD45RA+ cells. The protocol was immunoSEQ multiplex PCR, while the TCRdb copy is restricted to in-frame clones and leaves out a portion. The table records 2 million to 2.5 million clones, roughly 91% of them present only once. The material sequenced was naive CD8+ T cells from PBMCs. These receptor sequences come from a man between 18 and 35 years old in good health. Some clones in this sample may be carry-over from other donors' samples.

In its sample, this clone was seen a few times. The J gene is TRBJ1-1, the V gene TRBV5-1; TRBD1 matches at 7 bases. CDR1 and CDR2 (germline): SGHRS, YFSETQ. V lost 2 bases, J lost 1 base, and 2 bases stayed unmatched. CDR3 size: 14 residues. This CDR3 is CASSFGTENTEAFF. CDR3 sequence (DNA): TGCGCCAGCAGCTTCGGGACAGAGAACACTGAAGCTTTCTTT. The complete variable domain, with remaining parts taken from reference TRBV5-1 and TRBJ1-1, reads KAGVTQTPRYLIKTRGQQVTLSCSPISGHRSVSWYQQTPGQGLQFLFEYFSETQRNKGNFPGRFSGRQFSNSRSEMNVSTLELGDSALYLCASSFGTENTEAFFGQGTRLTVV.

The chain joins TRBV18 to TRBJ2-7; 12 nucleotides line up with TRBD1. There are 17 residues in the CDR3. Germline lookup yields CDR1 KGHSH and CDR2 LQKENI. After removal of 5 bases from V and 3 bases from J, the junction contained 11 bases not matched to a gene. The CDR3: CASSARDRGLGLYEQYF. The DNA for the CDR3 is TGTGCCAGCTCAGCCCGGGACAGGGGGCTTGGGCTCTACGAGCAGTACTTC.

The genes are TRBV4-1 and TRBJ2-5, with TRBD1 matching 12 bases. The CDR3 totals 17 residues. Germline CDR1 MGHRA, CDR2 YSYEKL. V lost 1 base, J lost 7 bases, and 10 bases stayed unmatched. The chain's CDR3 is CASSQVGGDRGLSTQYF. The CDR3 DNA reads TGCGCCAGCAGCCAAGTAGGCGGGGACAGGGGGCTTTCGACCCAGTACTTC.